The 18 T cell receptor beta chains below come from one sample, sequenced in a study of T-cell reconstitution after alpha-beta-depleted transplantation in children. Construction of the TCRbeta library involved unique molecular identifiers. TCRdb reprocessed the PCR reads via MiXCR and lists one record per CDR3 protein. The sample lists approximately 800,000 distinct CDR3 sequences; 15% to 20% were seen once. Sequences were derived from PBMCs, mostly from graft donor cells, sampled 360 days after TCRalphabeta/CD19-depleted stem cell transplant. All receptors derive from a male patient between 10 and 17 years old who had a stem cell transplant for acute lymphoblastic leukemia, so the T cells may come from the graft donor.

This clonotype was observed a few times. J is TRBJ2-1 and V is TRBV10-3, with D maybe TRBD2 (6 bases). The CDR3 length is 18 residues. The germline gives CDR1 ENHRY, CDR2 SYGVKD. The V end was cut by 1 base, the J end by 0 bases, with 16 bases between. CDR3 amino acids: CAISELGEADSSYNEQFF. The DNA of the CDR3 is TGTGCCATCAGTGAGTTGGGGGAGGCTGATAGCTCCTACAATGAGCAGTTCTTC.

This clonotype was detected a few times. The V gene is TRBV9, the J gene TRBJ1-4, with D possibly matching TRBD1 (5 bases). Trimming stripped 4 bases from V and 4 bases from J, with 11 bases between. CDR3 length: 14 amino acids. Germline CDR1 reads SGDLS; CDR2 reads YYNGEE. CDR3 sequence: CASSTRQFNEKLFF. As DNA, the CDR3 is TGTGCCAGCAGCACCCGACAGTTTAATGAAAAACTGTTTTTT.

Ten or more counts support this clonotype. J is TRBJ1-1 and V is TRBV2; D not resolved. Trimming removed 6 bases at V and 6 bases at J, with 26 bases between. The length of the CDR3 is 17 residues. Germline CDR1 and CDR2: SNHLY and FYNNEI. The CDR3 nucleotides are TGTGCCAGCAGCGCCCTGGGGTTGGAGCAGTATAACCCTGAAGCTTTCTTT. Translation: CASSALGLEQYNPEAFF.

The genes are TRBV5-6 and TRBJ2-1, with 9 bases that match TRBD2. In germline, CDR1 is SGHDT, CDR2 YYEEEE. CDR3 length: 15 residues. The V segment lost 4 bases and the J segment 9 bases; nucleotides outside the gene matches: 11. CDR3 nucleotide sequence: TGTGCCAGCAGCACATTAGCGGGAGTAGGAAGTGAGCAGTTCTTC. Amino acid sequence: CASSTLAGVGSEQFF.

The CDR3 protein is CASSGRLAGMSTDTQYF. CDR3 in DNA: TGTGCCAGCAGCGGACGACTAGCGGGAATGAGCACAGATACGCAGTATTTT. The V call is TRBV7-8, the J call TRBJ2-3, with 11 bases that match TRBD2. Trimming cost V 5 bases and J 0 bases; bases outside gene matches: 7. The CDR3 is 17 amino acids. CDR1 is SGHVS, CDR2 FQNEAQ, per germline.

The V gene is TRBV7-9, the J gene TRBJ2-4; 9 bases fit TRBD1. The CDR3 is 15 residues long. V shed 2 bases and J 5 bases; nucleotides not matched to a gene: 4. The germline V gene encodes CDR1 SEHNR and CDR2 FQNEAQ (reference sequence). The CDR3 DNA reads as TGTGCCAGCAGCTTAAATGACAGGGGGGAAAACATTCAGTACTTC. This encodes CASSLNDRGENIQYF.

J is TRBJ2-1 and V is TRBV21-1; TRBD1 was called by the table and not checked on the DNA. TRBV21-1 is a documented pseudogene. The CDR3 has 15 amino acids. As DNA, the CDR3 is TGTGCCAGCAACTACTCGGACAGGAGCGACAATGAGCAGTTCTTC. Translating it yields CASNYSDRSDNEQFF.

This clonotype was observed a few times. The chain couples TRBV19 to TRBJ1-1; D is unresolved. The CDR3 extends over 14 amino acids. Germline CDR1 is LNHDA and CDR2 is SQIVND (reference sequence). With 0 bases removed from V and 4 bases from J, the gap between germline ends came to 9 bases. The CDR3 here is CASSIEGFSTEAFF. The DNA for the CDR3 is TGTGCCAGTAGTATAGAAGGTTTTTCCACTGAAGCTTTCTTT.

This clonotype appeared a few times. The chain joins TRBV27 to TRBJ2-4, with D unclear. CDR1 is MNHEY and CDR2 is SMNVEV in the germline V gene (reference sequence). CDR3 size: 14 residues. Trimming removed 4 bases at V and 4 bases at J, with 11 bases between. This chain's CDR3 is CASSSPRMKNIQYF. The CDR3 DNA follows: TGTGCCAGCAGTTCGCCTCGGATGAAAAACATTCAGTACTTC.

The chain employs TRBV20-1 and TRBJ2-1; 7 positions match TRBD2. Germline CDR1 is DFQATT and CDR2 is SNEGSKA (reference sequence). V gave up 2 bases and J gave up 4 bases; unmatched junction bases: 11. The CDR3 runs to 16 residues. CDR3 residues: CSARRWAGEVYNEQFF. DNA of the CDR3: TGCAGTGCTAGAAGATGGGCGGGAGAGGTTTACAATGAGCAGTTCTTC.

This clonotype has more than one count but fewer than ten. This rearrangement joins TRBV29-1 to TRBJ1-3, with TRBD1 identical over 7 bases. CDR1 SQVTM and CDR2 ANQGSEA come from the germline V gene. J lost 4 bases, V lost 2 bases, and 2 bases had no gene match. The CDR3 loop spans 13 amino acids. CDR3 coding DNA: TGCAGCGTTGAAACAGGGGTCGGAAACACCATATATTTT. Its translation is CSVETGVGNTIYF. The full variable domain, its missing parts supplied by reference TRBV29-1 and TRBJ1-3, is SAVISQKPSRDICQRGTSLTIQCQVDSQVTMMFWYRQQPGQSLTLIATANQGSEATYESGFVIDKFPISRPNLTFSTLTVSNMSPEDSSIYLCSVETGVGNTIYFGEGSWLTVV.

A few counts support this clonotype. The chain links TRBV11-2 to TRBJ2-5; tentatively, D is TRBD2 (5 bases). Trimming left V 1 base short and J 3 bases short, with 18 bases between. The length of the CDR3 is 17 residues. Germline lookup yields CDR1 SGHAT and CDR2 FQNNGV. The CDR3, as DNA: TGTGCCAGCAGCTTAGTCCTCCTCAGCGGAGACAAAGAGACCCAGTACTTC. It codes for CASSLVLLSGDKETQYF.

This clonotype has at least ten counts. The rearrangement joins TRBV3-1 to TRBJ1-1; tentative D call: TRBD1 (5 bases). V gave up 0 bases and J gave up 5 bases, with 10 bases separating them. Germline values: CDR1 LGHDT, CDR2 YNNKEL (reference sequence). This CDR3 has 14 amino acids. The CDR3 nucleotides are TGTGCCAGCAGCCAAGATGGGGGGTTTACTGAAGCTTTCTTT. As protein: CASSQDGGFTEAFF.

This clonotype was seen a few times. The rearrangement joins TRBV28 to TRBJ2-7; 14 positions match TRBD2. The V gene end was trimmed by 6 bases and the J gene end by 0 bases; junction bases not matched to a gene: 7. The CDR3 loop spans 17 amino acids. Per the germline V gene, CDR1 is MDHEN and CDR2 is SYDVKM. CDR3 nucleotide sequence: TGTGCCAGCAGCTCCCGACTAGCGGGAGGGTACTCCTACGAGCAGTACTTC. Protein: CASSSRLAGGYSYEQYF.

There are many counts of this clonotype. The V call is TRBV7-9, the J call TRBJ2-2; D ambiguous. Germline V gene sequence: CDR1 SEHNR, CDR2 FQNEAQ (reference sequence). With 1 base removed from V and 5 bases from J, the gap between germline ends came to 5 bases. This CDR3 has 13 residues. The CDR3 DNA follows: TGTGCCAGCAGCTTAGTGAAAACCGGGGAGCTGTTTTTT. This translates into CASSLVKTGELFF. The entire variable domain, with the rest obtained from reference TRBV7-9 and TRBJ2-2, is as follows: DTGVSQNPRHKITKRGQNVTFRCDPISEHNRLYWYRQTLGQGPEFLTYFQNEAQLEKSRLLSDRFSAERPKGSFSTLEIQRTEQGDSAMYLCASSLVKTGELFFGEGSRLTVL.

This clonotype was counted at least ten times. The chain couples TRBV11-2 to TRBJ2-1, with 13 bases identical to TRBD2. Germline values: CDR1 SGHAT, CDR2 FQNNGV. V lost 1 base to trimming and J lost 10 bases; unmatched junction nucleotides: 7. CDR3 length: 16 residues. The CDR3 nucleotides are TGTGCCAGCAGCTTAGTCCGACTAGCGGGAGGACGGGAGCAGTTCTTC. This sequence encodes CASSLVRLAGGREQFF.

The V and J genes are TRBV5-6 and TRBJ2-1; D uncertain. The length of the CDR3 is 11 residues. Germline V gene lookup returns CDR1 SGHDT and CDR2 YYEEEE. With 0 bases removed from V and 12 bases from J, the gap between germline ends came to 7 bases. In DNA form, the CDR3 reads TGTGCCAGCAGCTTGGATTTTAGGCAGTTCTTC. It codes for CASSLDFRQFF.

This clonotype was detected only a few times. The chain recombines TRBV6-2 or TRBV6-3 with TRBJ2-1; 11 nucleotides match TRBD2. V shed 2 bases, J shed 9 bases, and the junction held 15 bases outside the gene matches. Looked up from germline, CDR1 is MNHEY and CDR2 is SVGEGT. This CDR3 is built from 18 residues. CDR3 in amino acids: CASSYPTLTSGSFFEQFF. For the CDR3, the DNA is TGTGCCAGCAGTTACCCAACCCTTACTAGCGGGAGCTTCTTTGAGCAGTTCTTC.